Listed here are 23 T cell receptor beta chains from one sample, sequenced in a study of T cell clonality in common variable immunodeficiency. Data came from immunoSEQ multiplex PCR; TCRdb stores just in-frame clones and leaves some out. The sample offers around 50,000 clones and no singletons, the top ten holding 5.4%. The specimen sequenced was peripheral blood mononuclear cells. These receptors originate from a person between 18 and 75 years old in good health.

The part of the CDR3 DNA that was read is TGTGCCAGCAGCTTGAGGTCTCAGCCC. Its translation is CASSLRSQP. The entire CDR3 sequence reads CASSLRSQPQHF. The rearrangement links TRBV5-8 to TRBJ1-5, with D unclear. With the read ending 3 residues before the CDR3 end, the germline J gene is used to fill in that end. The V gene's germline CDR1 is SGHTS and CDR2 YDEGEE. The CDR3 has 12 amino acids. V was clipped by 1 base and J by 6 bases, with 5 bases between them.

There are many counts of this clone. The junction does not match germline at one end; this may be a read error. The read is 3 residues too short to cover the CDR3 end, so that end is filled in from the germline J gene. The rearrangement uses TRBV4-2 and TRBJ1-6; TRBD1 matches at 7 bases. Germline V gene sequence: CDR1 LGHNA, CDR2 YNFKEQ. The CDR3 is 15 amino acids. The CDR3 DNA, read in part, is TGCGCCAGCAGCCGTGAGACAGGGAATAATTCACCC. It translates to CASSRETGNNSP. The full CDR3 is CASSRETGNNSPLHF.

A note on this clone: The read terminates 3 residues ahead of where the CDR3 ends, so the germline J gene completes it. The rearrangement links TRBV2 to TRBJ2-7; 10 positions match TRBD2. Germline loops: CDR1 SNHLY, CDR2 FYNNEI. The CDR3 has 17 residues. V shed 3 bases, J shed 1 base, and the junction held 9 bases outside the gene matches. CDR3 protein: CASSDSDGLAESYEQYF. The sequenced part of the CDR3 DNA is TGTGCCAGCAGTGACTCGGACGGACTAGCGGAGTCCTACGAG. The variable domain in full, with the rest retrieved from reference TRBV2 and TRBJ2-7, is EPEVTQTPSHQVTQMGQEVILRCVPISNHLYFYWYRQILGQKVEFLVSFYNNEISEKSEIFDDQFSVERPDGSNFTLKIRSTKLEDSAMYFCASSDSDGLAESYEQYFGPGTRLTVT.

As to this clone: The read terminates 3 residues ahead of where the CDR3 ends, so the germline J gene completes it. V gene TRBV2 combines with J gene TRBJ2-2; D is possibly TRBD2 (5 bases). V was clipped by 7 bases and J by 1 base, with 10 bases between them. Germline values: CDR1 SNHLY, CDR2 FYNNEI. This CDR3 region has 14 residues. The CDR3 here is CASKGAVNTGELFF. The CDR3 bases that were read are TGTGCCAGCAAGGGAGCGGTGAACACCGGGGAG.

This clone was recorded many times. From the germline J gene comes the end of the CDR3, since the read stops 3 residues before it. V is TRBV18 and J is TRBJ2-1, with 10 bases aligning to TRBD2. Unmatched junction bases numbered 11, after V lost 4 bases and J lost 8 bases. Per germline, CDR1 KGHSH and CDR2 LQKENI. This CDR3 region has 16 residues. Here the CDR3 reads CASSQRLAGSGDEQFF. CDR3 bases read: TGTGCCAGCTCACAAAGACTAGCGGGCTCCGGGGATGAG.

This clone was found many times. This chain's CDR3 is CASSIRLDRNIQYF. The sequenced CDR3 bases are TGTGCCAGTAGTATCCGATTGGACAGAAACATT. The chain is built from TRBV19 and TRBJ2-4; TRBD1 is a possible D gene (6 bases). The read ends 3 residues early relative to the CDR3; the germline J gene fills the gap. Trimming left V 3 bases short and J 6 bases short, with 12 bases between. The CDR3 length is 14 residues. Germline loops: CDR1 LNHDA, CDR2 SQIVND (reference sequence).

This clone was observed many times. Coverage ceases 3 residues before the CDR3 finishes, and the germline J gene fills in the end. The J gene is TRBJ2-7, the V gene TRBV2; D perhaps matches TRBD2 (6 bases). Germline loops: CDR1 SNHLY, CDR2 FYNNEI. Trimming left V 6 bases short and J 4 bases short, with 10 bases between. The CDR3 runs 12 residues. The CDR3 reads CASRVTSYEQYF. The CDR3 DNA, read in part, is TGTGCCAGCAGGGTGACTAGTTACGAG.

This clone has at least ten counts. Sequencing ends 3 residues short of the CDR3 end; the germline J gene provides the rest. This rearrangement joins TRBV5-6 to TRBJ1-5; the D gene is possibly TRBD1 (5 bases). The CDR3 contains 12 residues. V lost 1 base and J lost 7, with 6 bases in between. The germline V gene encodes CDR1 SGHDT and CDR2 YYEEEE. Partial CDR3 DNA: TGTGCCAGCAGCTTGTCAGGGCAGCCC. Protein product: CASSLSGQP. The entire CDR3 protein reads CASSLSGQPQHF.

This clone showed up many times. Read sequence stops 3 residues before the CDR3 end, and the germline J gene provides the missing end. The chain couples TRBV19 to TRBJ1-5; 7 nucleotides agree with TRBD1. The ends lost 4 bases at V and 4 bases at J; junction bases unmatched: 4. CDR1 LNHDA and CDR2 SQIVND come from the germline V gene (reference sequence). The CDR3 contains 14 residues. Partial CDR3 DNA: TGTGCCAGTAGTACGGGACAGCGGAATCAGCCC. This codes for CASSTGQRNQP. The CDR3, in full, reads CASSTGQRNQPQHF.

This clone was observed many times. The DNA ends 3 residues before the CDR3 does, and the rest of the CDR3 is filled in from the germline J gene. The rearrangement joins TRBV2 to TRBJ2-2; tentatively, D is TRBD1 (6 bases). Germline V gene lookup returns CDR1 SNHLY and CDR2 FYNNEI. The CDR3 length is 13 residues. Trimming stripped 5 bases from V and 6 bases from J, with 10 bases between. The CDR3 reads CASSYRVAGELFF. The covered CDR3 bases are TGTGCCAGCAGTTACAGGGTCGCCGGGGAG.

The table lists this clone with many counts. CDR3 sequence: CSAVGGVGYGYTF. CDR3 DNA, as far as it was read: TGCAGTGCTGTAGGGGGAGTCGGCTATGGC. The V gene is TRBV20-1, the J gene TRBJ1-2, with a tentative D call TRBD1 (6 bases). Read coverage stops 3 residues before the CDR3 terminus; the germline J gene supplies the remainder. Trimming pared 5 bases from V and 4 bases from J, leaving 14 bases between. Germline V gene sequence: CDR1 DFQATT, CDR2 SNEGSKA (reference sequence). The CDR3 loop spans 13 amino acids.

At least ten counts were recorded for this clone. The read ends 3 residues early relative to the CDR3; the germline J gene fills the gap. The chain uses TRBV6-2 or TRBV6-3 and TRBJ1-1, with D possibly matching TRBD1 (5 bases). CDR3 length: 13 residues. CDR1 MNHEY and CDR2 SVGEGT come from the germline V gene. The germline V and J ends were trimmed by 9 bases and 1 base, with 12 bases remaining between them. The CDR3 region is CASSDSPNTEAFF. CDR3 bases read: TGTGCCAGTTCTGACAGTCCGAACACTGAA.

This clone was recorded many times. Read data end 3 residues before the CDR3 end; the end is taken from the germline J gene. The rearrangement joins TRBV23-1 to TRBJ2-7; D ambiguous. TRBV23-1 is labeled an ORF, and its function is uncertain. Deletions cut 0 bases from V and 3 bases from J, with 12 bases between. This CDR3 is built from 15 residues. The sequenced CDR3 bases are TGCGCCAGCAGTCAATCTGGGCCCGCCGACTACGAG. It encodes CASSQSGPADYE. The entire CDR3 protein reads CASSQSGPADYEQYF.

With regard to this clone: Sequencing ends 3 residues short of the CDR3 end; the germline J gene provides the rest. This rearrangement joins TRBV19 to TRBJ2-5; D not resolved. V was pared by 6 bases and J by 1 base, with 12 bases between. The V gene's germline CDR1 is LNHDA and CDR2 SQIVND (reference sequence). The CDR3 loop spans 14 amino acids. The covered CDR3 bases are TGTGCCAGTAGGGTTTGGCACCTCCAAGAGACC. As protein: CASRVWHLQET. The entire CDR3 protein reads CASRVWHLQETQYF.

This clone occurred many times. Sequencing ends 3 residues short of the CDR3 end; the germline J gene provides the rest. The rearrangement uses TRBV19 and TRBJ1-2, with D perhaps TRBD1 (6 bases). The ends were cut back, 5 bases at V and 4 bases at J, with 20 bases in the middle. The germline V gene has CDR1 LNHDA and CDR2 SQIVND (reference sequence). The CDR3 runs 16 residues. CDR3 DNA (partial): TGTGCCAGTAGTCCTCACGGACAGATGTTTCTCTATGGC. Translating it yields CASSPHGQMFLYG. The CDR3, in full, reads CASSPHGQMFLYGYTF.

This clone was recorded many times. Read coverage stops 3 residues before the CDR3 terminus; the germline J gene supplies the remainder. V gene TRBV5-1 combines with J gene TRBJ2-1, with TRBD2 matching 9 bases. The CDR3 is 15 residues long. Germline V CDR1 and CDR2: SGHRS, YFSETQ. Unmatched junction bases numbered 0, after V lost 0 bases and J lost 2 bases. The covered CDR3 bases are TGCGCCAGCAGCTTGGCTAGCGGGGCCTACAATGAG. Its protein is CASSLASGAYNE. In full, the CDR3 reads CASSLASGAYNEQFF.

There are many counts of this clone. Sequencing ends 3 residues short of the CDR3 end; the germline J gene provides the rest. The gene calls are TRBV7-9 and TRBJ1-4; 7 bases agree with TRBD1. The CDR3 has 11 amino acids. Germline values: CDR1 SEHNR, CDR2 FQNEAQ (reference sequence). V was clipped by 11 bases and J by 8 bases; unmatched bases: 5. CDR3: CADRVGEKLFF. The sequenced CDR3 bases are TGTGCCGACAGGGTTGGGGAAAAA.

This clone turned up a few times. CDR3 loop: CSARTSGSWYEQFF. The CDR3 DNA, read in part, is TGCAGTGCGAGGACTAGCGGGAGTTGGTATGAG. This chain links TRBV20-1 with TRBJ2-1, with 13 bases aligning to TRBD2. Read coverage stops 3 residues before the CDR3 terminus; the germline J gene supplies the remainder. V shed 6 bases and J 8 bases; nucleotides not matched to a gene: 7. The germline CDR1 and CDR2 sequences are DFQATT and SNEGSKA (reference sequence). The CDR3 is made up of 14 amino acids.

On this clone: The sequenced fragment ends 3 residues before the CDR3 boundary, so the rest is inferred from the germline J gene. The chain employs TRBV11-3 and TRBJ2-2; a possible D gene is TRBD2 (5 bases). Trimming took off 4 bases at V and 3 bases at J, with 12 bases between the two ends. Germline loops: CDR1 SGHNT, CDR2 YENEEA. The CDR3 has 15 amino acids. The CDR3 bases that were read are TGTGCCAGCAGCTGGGCGGGCGGAGACACCGGGGAG. Its translation: CASSWAGGDTGE. The whole CDR3 protein reads CASSWAGGDTGELFF.

This clone was recorded many times. The DNA ends 3 residues before the CDR3 does, and the rest of the CDR3 is filled in from the germline J gene. The J gene is TRBJ2-1, the V gene TRBV5-1; 10 bases are a match to TRBD2. The germline V gene encodes CDR1 SGHRS and CDR2 YFSETQ. The CDR3 is made up of 16 amino acids. The junction had 6 bases not matched to a gene; V was cut back by 4 bases and J by 2 bases. The CDR3 DNA, read in part, is TGCGCCAGCAGCCCGGGACTAGCGAACGCCTACAATGAG. This encodes CASSPGLANAYNE. The CDR3 reads in full as CASSPGLANAYNEQFF.

This clone has ten or more counts. The sequence runs out 3 residues before the end of the CDR3; the remainder is reconstructed from the germline J gene. V usage is TRBV20-1 and J usage is TRBJ2-1, with TRBD2 identical over 9 bases. Per germline, CDR1 DFQATT and CDR2 SNEGSKA (reference sequence). This CDR3 contains 15 residues. Trimming at V came to 6 bases and at J to 6 bases, leaving 12 bases not matched to a gene. The CDR3 here is CSAEDYSGRGNEQFF. The part of the CDR3 DNA that was read is TGCAGTGCAGAGGATTATAGCGGGAGAGGCAATGAG.

This clone was seen repeatedly, ten times or more. The read halts 3 residues ahead of the CDR3 end, with the missing end drawn from the germline J gene. The chain uses TRBV7-2 and TRBJ1-2, with 7 bases that match TRBD1. CDR3 size: 14 residues. Germline assignment: CDR1 SGHTA and CDR2 FQGNSA. V lost 6 bases and J lost 2; bases outside the gene matches: 6. The chain's CDR3 is CASSPGQVNYGYTF. The part of the CDR3 DNA that was read is TGTGCCAGCAGTCCCGGACAGGTCAACTATGGC.

This clone was observed many times. The CDR3 end falls 3 residues outside the read, so it is completed with the germline J gene. The V and J genes are TRBV5-1 and TRBJ2-5, with 9 bases that match TRBD2. The V gene's germline CDR1 is SGHRS and CDR2 YFSETQ. The CDR3 sequence is 17 residues long. Trimming removed 4 bases from V and 2 bases from J; junction bases left unmatched: 12. The CDR3 sequence: CASSLLVGGREQETQYF. The DNA read from the CDR3 is TGCGCCAGCAGCCTCTTGGTGGGCGGGAGGGAGCAAGAGACC.